A single sample is the source of the 26 T cell receptor beta chains below, sequenced in a study of T-cell reconstitution after alpha-beta-depleted transplantation in children. Unique molecular identifiers tagged the TCRbeta library. Each CDR3 protein gets one entry after TCRdb re-called the PCR reads with MiXCR. This table holds 400,000 to 550,000 distinct CDR3 sequences, roughly a tenth found once. Specimen: PBMCs, collected before TCRalphabeta/CD19-depleted stem cell transplant. The receptors were gathered from a child under 10 years old with inherited bone marrow failure, due to receive a stem cell transplant.

As regards this clonotype: This may be a read error: a much more frequent sequence differs by one nucleotide. The chain is built from TRBV12-3 or TRBV12-4 and TRBJ2-7; TRBD2 is a possible D gene (6 bases). Trimming removed 1 base at V and 3 bases at J, with 16 bases between. The CDR3 runs 16 residues. CDR3 nucleotides: TGTGCCAGCAGTTTAGTGGGCGGGACTCAACGCTACGAGCAGTACTTC. Its protein product is CASSLVGGTQRYEQYF.

The CDR3 protein is CASRLGSIDDTQYF. CDR3 coding DNA: TGTGCCAGCAGACTAGGGAGTATAGACGATACGCAGTATTTT. The V and J genes are TRBV12-3 or TRBV12-4 and TRBJ2-3, with D maybe TRBD2 (5 bases). The CDR3 runs 14 residues. The V and J ends lost 6 bases and 6 bases respectively, with 16 bases between them.

This clonotype came up many times. The V gene is TRBV10-3, the J gene TRBJ2-7; 8 bases align to TRBD2. V lost 2 bases, J lost 3 bases, and 6 bases stayed unmatched. From germline, CDR1 is ENHRY and CDR2 SYGVKD. The CDR3 runs 15 residues. The CDR3 region is CAISEGLSGSYEQYF. CDR3 DNA: TGTGCCATCAGTGAGGGGCTAAGCGGGAGCTACGAGCAGTACTTC.

This clonotype was recorded a few times. The gene calls are TRBV20-1 and TRBJ2-1; 10 bases match TRBD2. This CDR3 spans 14 amino acids. After removal of 4 bases from V and 3 bases from J, the junction contained 3 bases not matched to a gene. Per germline, CDR1 DFQATT and CDR2 SNEGSKA (reference sequence). The CDR3 DNA reads TGCAGTGCTAAAACTAGCGGGAACTACAATGAGCAGTTCTTC. It specifies CSAKTSGNYNEQFF.

The CDR3 sequence is CASSLDVGSTGYEQYF. The CDR3 DNA reads TGCGCCAGCAGCTTGGATGTGGGGTCTACAGGCTACGAGCAGTACTTC. The chain employs TRBV5-1 and TRBJ2-7; a possible D gene is TRBD1 (5 bases). Trimming left V 0 bases short and J 3 bases short, with 16 bases between. Germline assignment: CDR1 SGHRS and CDR2 YFSETQ. The CDR3 is 16 residues long.

This clonotype has at least ten counts. At one of its ends the junction is not consistent with the germline gene, which may arise from a read error. The chain recombines TRBV4-2 with TRBJ2-3; D is undetermined. CDR1 is LGHNA and CDR2 is YNFKEQ in the germline V gene. CDR3 size: 16 residues. The DNA for the CDR3 is TGCGCCAGCAGCCAAGAGCTGGCGACTAGCACAGATACGCAGTATTTT. This translates into CASSQELATSTDTQYF.

The rearrangement joins TRBV20-1 to TRBJ2-7; D call uncertain. The CDR3 is 12 residues long. Per the germline V gene, CDR1 is DFQATT and CDR2 is SNEGSKA (reference sequence). V lost 6 bases, J lost 6 bases, and 15 bases lay in between. The CDR3: CSAPGSGGEQYF. The CDR3 DNA is TGCAGTGCGCCCGGTTCGGGTGGCGAGCAGTACTTC.

This clonotype was counted at least ten times. The chain joins TRBV28 to TRBJ1-1; TRBD1 might be the D (6 bases). V was shortened by 3 bases and J by 3 bases, with 14 bases between the two germline ends. The CDR3 contains 15 residues. CDR1 and CDR2 (germline): MDHEN, SYDVKM. The CDR3 spells CASSFVDRRYTEAFF. Here the CDR3 DNA reads TGTGCCAGCAGTTTCGTAGACAGGAGGTACACTGAAGCTTTCTTT. The variable domain in full, with the rest retrieved from reference TRBV28 and TRBJ1-1, is DVKVTQSSRYLVKRTGEKVFLECVQDMDHENMFWYRQDPGLGLRLIYFSYDVKMKEKGDIPEGYSVSREKKERFSLILESASTNQTSMYLCASSFVDRRYTEAFFGQGTRLTVV.

This clonotype showed up just a few times. V gene TRBV28 combines with J gene TRBJ2-2; TRBD1 matches at 7 bases. Trimming removed 3 bases from V and 4 bases from J; junction bases left unmatched: 11. The CDR3 has 17 residues. CDR1 is MDHEN and CDR2 is SYDVKM in the germline V gene. The CDR3 here is CASSFFRGGAGTGELFF. The CDR3 nucleotides read TGTGCCAGCAGTTTTTTTCGAGGGGGCGCGGGCACCGGGGAGCTGTTTTTT.

This clonotype has only a few counts. The chain uses TRBV28 and TRBJ2-7; D is undetermined. Germline V gene data show CDR1 as MDHEN and CDR2 as SYDVKM. CDR3 length: 16 residues. V dropped 3 bases and J dropped 5 bases, with 20 bases sitting between them. The CDR3 DNA reads as TGTGCCAGCAGTTTTGTAACGGGTAGCATACGAGACGAGCAGTACTTC. Translation gives CASSFVTGSIRDEQYF.

This chain joins TRBV5-1 and TRBJ1-2, with D possibly matching TRBD1 (5 bases). The germline V and J ends were trimmed by 4 bases and 1 base, with 17 bases remaining between them. This CDR3 has 16 residues. Germline V gene sequence: CDR1 SGHRS, CDR2 YFSETQ. CDR3 sequence: CASSKLTGANNYGYTF. The CDR3, as DNA: TGCGCCAGCAGCAAATTAACTGGGGCGAATAACTATGGCTACACCTTC.

This chain joins TRBV5-4 and TRBJ2-3; either TRBD1 or TRBD2 may fit D (6 bases each). V lost 5 bases, J lost 5 bases, and 15 bases lay in between. The CDR3 covers 14 residues. The germline CDR1 and CDR2 sequences are SGHNT and YYREEE (reference sequence). CDR3 coding DNA: TGTGCCAGCAGGACATGGGGGGCTGGAGATACGCAGTATTTT. Protein product: CASRTWGAGDTQYF.

V is TRBV29-1 and J is TRBJ2-7; TRBD2 is a possible D gene (5 bases). Germline lookup yields CDR1 SQVTM and CDR2 ANQGSEA. Trimming shortened V by 5 bases and J by 0 bases, and 17 bases separated the two germline ends. This CDR3 comprises 15 residues. CDR3 residues: CSVRAGIGLSYEQYF. As DNA, the CDR3 is TGCAGCGTTCGTGCCGGGATTGGCCTCTCCTACGAGCAGTACTTC.

This clonotype has a count of ten or more. The chain recombines TRBV7-2 with TRBJ2-1; 7 positions match TRBD2. CDR1 SGHTA and CDR2 FQGNSA come from the germline V gene. The CDR3 is 15 residues long. J lost 1 base, V lost 7 bases, and 7 bases had no gene match. The CDR3 nucleotides are TGTGCCAGCATCCTCGGGAGGAAGTCCTACAATGAGCAGTTCTTC. Protein sequence: CASILGRKSYNEQFF. The entire variable domain, with the rest obtained from reference TRBV7-2 and TRBJ2-1, is as follows: GAGVSQSPSNKVTEKGKDVELRCDPISGHTALYWYRQSLGQGLEFLIYFQGNSAPDKSGLPSDRFSAERTGGSVSTLTIQRTQQEDSAVYLCASILGRKSYNEQFFGPGTRLTVL.

This clonotype was observed at least ten times. The genes are TRBV7-3 and TRBJ2-1; 14 bases map to TRBD2. The length of the CDR3 is 21 residues. The germline CDR1 and CDR2 sequences are SGHTA and FQGTGA. V dropped 7 bases and J dropped 2; count of bases not matched to a gene: 19. CDR3 coding DNA: TGTGCCAGCATCAAACTTCCGGGACTAGCGGGAGCTAGGGGAACCTACAATGAGCAGTTCTTC. This codes for CASIKLPGLAGARGTYNEQFF.

This clonotype was found many times. This rearrangement joins TRBV7-9 to TRBJ2-1; the match to TRBD2 covers 11 bases. The V segment lost 3 bases and the J segment 6 bases; nucleotides outside the gene matches: 7. The CDR3 runs to 16 residues. Germline-derived CDR1 and CDR2 are SEHNR and FQNEAQ (reference sequence). CDR3 sequence: CASSLGSGRAFNEQFF. Here the CDR3 DNA reads TGTGCCAGCAGCTTGGGTAGCGGGAGGGCCTTCAATGAGCAGTTCTTC.

This clonotype has only a few counts. This chain links TRBV20-1 with TRBJ1-5; D gene uncertain. Trimming removed 3 bases from V and 0 bases from J, with 12 bases in between. Germline lookup yields CDR1 DFQATT and CDR2 SNEGSKA (reference sequence). CDR3 length: 15 residues. Here the CDR3 DNA reads TGCAGTGCTAGGCTCTTTCCCTATAGCAATCAGCCCCAGCATTTT. Its translation is CSARLFPYSNQPQHF.

This clonotype was seen at least ten times. CDR3 region: CASTLAGAANTQYF. CDR3 sequence (DNA): TGTGCCAGCACCCTAGCGGGAGCGGCTAATACGCAGTATTTT. The gene calls are TRBV27 and TRBJ2-3, with 10 positions matching TRBD2. Unmatched junction bases numbered 8, after V lost 7 bases and J lost 7 bases. Germline values: CDR1 MNHEY, CDR2 SMNVEV (reference sequence). The CDR3 sequence is 14 residues long.

With regard to this clonotype: One base away lies a much larger clone, so this may be a sequencing read error. This sequence joins TRBV10-3 and TRBJ2-7, with 10 bases identical to TRBD2. The length of the CDR3 is 16 residues. Germline V CDR1 and CDR2: ENHRY, SYGVKD. J lost 5 bases, V lost 6 bases, and 13 bases had no gene match. CDR3 DNA sequence: TGTGCCATCAGACCCGTTCTAGCGGGAGTGCCAGACGAGCAGTACTTC. This sequence encodes CAIRPVLAGVPDEQYF.

V is TRBV10-2 and J is TRBJ2-7; possibly TRBD1 for D (6 bases). CDR1 WSHSY and CDR2 SAAADI come from the germline V gene. CDR3 length: 15 amino acids. Trimming shortened V by 8 bases and J by 0 bases, and 17 bases separated the two germline ends. CDR3 DNA sequence: TGCGCCAGCCTAGTTCTAAGGGGGAGCTCCTACGAGCAGTACTTC. Translating it yields CASLVLRGSSYEQYF.

This clonotype was seen ten or more times. The J gene is TRBJ1-3, the V gene TRBV7-9; D uncertain. Trimming left V 6 bases short and J 8 bases short, with 11 bases between. Germline CDR1 reads SEHNR; CDR2 reads FQNEAQ (reference sequence). The CDR3 consists of 12 residues. The CDR3 sequence is CASSLRPDTIYF. In DNA, the CDR3 is TGTGCCAGCAGTTTAAGACCCGACACCATATATTTT.

This clonotype has at least ten counts. V is TRBV11-2 and J is TRBJ2-1; D is ambiguous. The V and J ends lost 4 bases and 10 bases respectively, with 11 bases between them. CDR1 and CDR2 from the germline V gene are SGHAT and FQNNGV. The CDR3 contains 12 residues. CDR3 nucleotides: TGTGCCAGCAGCTCGGTGACCCTGGAGCAGTTCTTC. As protein: CASSSVTLEQFF. Looking up the rest from reference TRBV11-2 and TRBJ2-1 gives the full variable domain: EAGVAQSPRYKIIEKRQSVAFWCNPISGHATLYWYQQILGQGPKLLIQFQNNGVVDDSQLPKDRFSAERLKGVDSTLKIQPAKLEDSAVYLCASSSVTLEQFFGPGTRLTVL.

The J gene is TRBJ2-7, the V gene TRBV19; D might be TRBD2 (5 bases). The CDR3 is made up of 14 amino acids. The V end lost 6 bases, the J end lost 2 bases, and 14 bases lay between the germline ends. The germline gives CDR1 LNHDA, CDR2 SQIVND (reference sequence). CDR3 loop: CASSPASHTYEQYF. CDR3 DNA sequence: TGTGCCAGTAGCCCAGCTAGCCATACCTACGAGCAGTACTTC.

This clonotype has more than one count but fewer than ten. V is TRBV6-2 or TRBV6-3 and J is TRBJ1-1; a possible D gene is TRBD1 (6 bases). Germline V gene data show CDR1 as MNHEY and CDR2 as SVGEGT. V shed 8 bases and J shed 0 bases, with 7 bases lying between them. This CDR3 region has 12 residues. DNA for the CDR3: TGTGCCAGCGGACAGCTGAACACTGAAGCTTTCTTT. Protein: CASGQLNTEAFF.

This clonotype has just a few counts. This chain's CDR3 is CASSQVAASGRINEQFF. The DNA for the CDR3 is TGTGCCAGCAGCCAAGTCGCGGCTAGCGGGAGAATAAATGAGCAGTTCTTC. The V call is TRBV3-1, the J call TRBJ2-1, with 10 bases identical to TRBD2. The V gene end was trimmed by 1 base and the J gene end by 7 bases; junction bases not matched to a gene: 10. CDR3 length equals 17 residues. Germline assignment: CDR1 LGHDT and CDR2 YNNKEL (reference sequence).

This clonotype was seen at least ten times. This rearrangement joins TRBV7-9 to TRBJ2-7; D is uncertain. CDR1 and CDR2 (germline): SEHNR, FQNEAQ (reference sequence). The CDR3 contains 15 residues. Trimming removed 4 bases from V and 4 bases from J, with 17 bases in between. CDR3 in amino acids: CASSSLTDKLYEQYF. CDR3 in DNA: TGTGCCAGCAGCTCCCTCACAGATAAACTTTACGAGCAGTACTTC.